This TCR beta chain was profiled in a study of cytomegalovirus exposure and HLA in healthy donors. The PCR ran on 60 Vbeta and 13 Jbeta primers. TCRdb keeps only in-frame clones here, not all; method: immunoSEQ multiplex PCR. The sample shows about 240,000 clones, about 80% of them seen only once. V lost 5 bases, J lost 4 bases, and 8 bases lay in between. This CDR3 region has 12 residues. Germline CDR1 is MNHEY and CDR2 is SVGAGI. The chain couples TRBV6-5 to TRBJ1-2, with D maybe TRBD1 (5 bases). The sample consisted of PBMCs. The TCR sequence derives from a woman aged 40 to 50 in good health and CMV-seropositive. DNA of the CDR3: TGTGCCAGCAGTAGGAGGGGCTATGGCTACACCTTC. Translated: CASSRRGYGYTF.